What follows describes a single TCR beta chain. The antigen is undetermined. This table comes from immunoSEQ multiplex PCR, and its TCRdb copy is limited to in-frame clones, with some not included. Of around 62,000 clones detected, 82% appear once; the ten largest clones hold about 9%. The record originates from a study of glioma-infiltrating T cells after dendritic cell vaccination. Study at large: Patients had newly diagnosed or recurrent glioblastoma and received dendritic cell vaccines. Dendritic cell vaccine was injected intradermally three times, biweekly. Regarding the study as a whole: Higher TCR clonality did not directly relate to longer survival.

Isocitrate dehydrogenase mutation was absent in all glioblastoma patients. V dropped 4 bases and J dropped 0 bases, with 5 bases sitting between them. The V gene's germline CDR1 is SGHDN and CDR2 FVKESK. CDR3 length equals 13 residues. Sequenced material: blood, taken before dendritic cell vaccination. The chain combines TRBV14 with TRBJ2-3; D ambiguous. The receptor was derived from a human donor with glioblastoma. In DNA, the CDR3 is TGTGCCAGCAGCCGAGCTAGCACAGATACGCAGTATTTT. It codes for CASSRASTDTQYF.